This T cell receptor (beta chain) was recorded in a study of cytomegalovirus exposure and HLA in healthy donors. Overall study findings and caveats: Reportedly, diagnosis of cytomegalovirus status by the classifier showed high specificity and sensitivity.

Worth noting for this clone: Its antigen is unidentified.

Healthy donors of bone marrow made up the group. The CDR3 is 17 amino acids. Germline-derived CDR1 and CDR2 are MGHDK and SYGVNS. V lost 5 bases, J lost 4 bases, and 15 bases stayed unmatched. It was with 60 Vbeta and 13 Jbeta primers that the PCR ran. The method was immunoSEQ multiplex PCR; TCRdb's version includes in-frame clones alone and lacks a portion of them. The table lists roughly 160,000 clones, 75% to 80% of them singletons, with 11% to 15% in the top ten. The clonotype was recovered from a man aged 45-65 years in good health and CMV-seropositive. Sequenced sample: PBMCs. The gene calls are TRBV25-1 and TRBJ1-2; 8 nucleotides match TRBD1. The CDR3 DNA is TGTGCCAGCAGTACTCGTTCAGGGGGCGCCTCTGTCTATGGCTACACCTTC. This codes for CASSTRSGGASVYGYTF.